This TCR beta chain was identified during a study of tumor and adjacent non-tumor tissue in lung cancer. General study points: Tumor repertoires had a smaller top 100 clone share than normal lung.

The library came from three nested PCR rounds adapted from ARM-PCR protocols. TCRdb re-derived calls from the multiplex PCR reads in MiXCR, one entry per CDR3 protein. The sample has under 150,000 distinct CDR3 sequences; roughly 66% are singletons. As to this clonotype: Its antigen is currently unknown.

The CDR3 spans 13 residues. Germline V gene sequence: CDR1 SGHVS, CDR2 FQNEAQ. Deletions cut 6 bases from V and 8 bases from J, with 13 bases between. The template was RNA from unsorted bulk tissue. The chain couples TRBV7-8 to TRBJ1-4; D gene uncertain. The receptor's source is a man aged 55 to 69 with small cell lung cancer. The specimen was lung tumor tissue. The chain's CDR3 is CASRRGVGEKLFF. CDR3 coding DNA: TGTGCCAGCAGACGCGGGGTGGGGGAAAAACTGTTTTTT.